The 23 T cell receptor beta chains below all came from one sample that was sequenced in a study of identical twins. MiXCR was run by TCRdb on the 5' RACE reads, yielding one entry per CDR3 protein. Among 350,000 or so distinct CDR3 sequences listed, 9% to 10% were seen once. The sequencing input was naive T cells sorted from blood. The source is a woman in her 50s in good health.

This clonotype was seen many times. The chain carries TRBV28 and TRBJ1-4, with 8 positions matching TRBD1. The ends lost 2 bases at V and 8 bases at J; junction bases unmatched: 10. Germline lookup yields CDR1 MDHEN and CDR2 SYDVKM. The CDR3 contains 16 residues. The CDR3 bases are TGTGCCAGCAGTTTACCCCCGACAGGGGCTAGGGAAAAACTGTTTTTT. This encodes CASSLPPTGAREKLFF.

At least ten counts were recorded for this clonotype. The chain joins TRBV24-1 to TRBJ2-1, with TRBD2 identical over 14 bases. The length of the CDR3 is 15 residues. After removal of 3 bases from V and 10 bases from J, the junction contained 4 bases not matched to a gene. Per the germline V gene, CDR1 is KGHDR and CDR2 is SFDVKD. The CDR3 DNA follows: TGTGCCACCAGTGATCCGGGACTAGCGGGAGACGAGCAGTTCTTC. This gives the protein CATSDPGLAGDEQFF.

This clonotype has only a few counts. The J gene is TRBJ1-5, the V gene TRBV12-3 or TRBV12-4; D unresolved. The CDR3 runs 12 residues. Trimming stripped 7 bases from V and 6 bases from J, with 10 bases between. The CDR3 DNA sequence: TGTGCCAGCAACATGGGGTTTCAGCCCCAGCATTTT. Translating gives CASNMGFQPQHF.

This clonotype was found many times. The V and J genes are TRBV20-1 and TRBJ1-2; D might be TRBD1 (6 bases). V was pared by 3 bases and J by 2 bases, with 10 bases between. Germline CDR1 is DFQATT and CDR2 is SNEGSKA (reference sequence). The CDR3 loop spans 13 amino acids. CDR3 nucleotide sequence: TGCAGTGCTAGGATGGACAGAAACTATGGCTACACCTTC. This codes for CSARMDRNYGYTF.

The chain couples TRBV7-6 to TRBJ2-7, with D unresolved. In germline, CDR1 is SGHVS, CDR2 FNYEAQ. Trimming stripped 1 base from V and 4 bases from J, with 17 bases between. The CDR3 covers 16 residues. The CDR3 bases are TGTGCCAGCAGCTTAGTGGCCTCCACAGAGGTTTACGAGCAGTACTTC. Protein sequence: CASSLVASTEVYEQYF. Based on the CDR3 plus reference TRBV7-6 and TRBJ2-7, the full variable domain is GAGVSQSPRYKVTKRGQDVALRCDPISGHVSLYWYRQALGQGPEFLTYFNYEAQQDKSGLPNDRFSAERPEGSISTLTIQRTEQRDSAMYRCASSLVASTEVYEQYFGPGTRLTVT.

This clonotype was counted many times. The chain joins TRBV29-1 to TRBJ2-5; the match to TRBD2 covers 9 bases. V lost 4 bases to trimming and J lost 5 bases; unmatched junction nucleotides: 8. The germline V gene has CDR1 SQVTM and CDR2 ANQGSEA. The length of the CDR3 is 14 residues. The CDR3 protein is CSVGPAGGAETQYF. The CDR3 bases are TGCAGCGTTGGACCAGCGGGAGGCGCCGAGACCCAGTACTTC.

The chain joins TRBV20-1 to TRBJ2-1; 9 bases are shared with TRBD2. Germline values: CDR1 DFQATT, CDR2 SNEGSKA (reference sequence). This CDR3 contains 16 residues. Trimming cost V 1 base and J 0 bases; bases outside gene matches: 4. The CDR3 bases are TGCAGTGCTAGAGGACTAGCGGCAAGCTCCTACAATGAGCAGTTCTTC. Translation: CSARGLAASSYNEQFF.

There are many counts of this clonotype. The J gene is TRBJ1-5, the V gene TRBV5-1; no definite D call. Germline CDR1 SGHRS, CDR2 YFSETQ. The CDR3 is 15 amino acids. V dropped 0 bases and J dropped 2 bases, with 9 bases sitting between them. For the CDR3, the DNA is TGCGCCAGCAGCTTGGCGGGATCGGGCAATCAGCCCCAGCATTTT. Translating it yields CASSLAGSGNQPQHF.

A word on this clonotype: The germline gene is not matched at one end of the junction; a read error may be the cause. V and J are TRBV11-2 and TRBJ1-1; D is uncertain. There are 14 residues in the CDR3. Germline assignment: CDR1 SGHAT and CDR2 FQNNGV. The CDR3, as DNA: TGTGCCAGCAGCTTCTCCCAGCAATCTAAGCCCCCGGTCTTT. Its protein product is CASSFSQQSKPPVF.

This rearrangement joins TRBV5-5 to TRBJ2-1; D unresolved. V lost 0 bases and J 0 bases, leaving 25 bases between the germline ends. This CDR3 contains 21 residues. CDR1 and CDR2 from the germline V gene are SGHKS and YYEKEE (reference sequence). The CDR3 region is CASSLGWVLPFLPSSYNEQFF. The CDR3 nucleotides read TGTGCCAGCAGCTTGGGCTGGGTTCTGCCGTTCCTACCTAGCTCCTACAATGAGCAGTTCTTC.

This sequence joins TRBV5-1 and TRBJ2-1; 12 bases fit TRBD1. CDR3 length equals 15 residues. Trimming cost V 0 bases and J 10 bases; bases outside gene matches: 5. The V gene's germline CDR1 is SGHRS and CDR2 YFSETQ. In nucleotides, the CDR3 is TGCGCCAGCAGCTTGGACGGGACAGGGGGCATGGAGCAGTTCTTC. Translating it yields CASSLDGTGGMEQFF.

This clonotype was found many times. This chain joins TRBV20-1 and TRBJ2-5, with 8 bases identical to TRBD2. Per the germline V gene, CDR1 is DFQATT and CDR2 is SNEGSKA (reference sequence). This CDR3 is built from 13 residues. Germline trimming cut 3 bases from V and 1 base from J; bases unmatched to any gene: 1. In DNA form, the CDR3 reads TGCAGTGCTAGCGGGGGGGGCCAAGAGACCCAGTACTTC. Protein sequence: CSASGGGQETQYF.

This clonotype was detected ten times or more. The rearrangement joins TRBV7-3 to TRBJ2-3; D remains unclear. V was trimmed by 2 bases and J by 1 base, leaving 7 bases between them. The CDR3 extends over 14 amino acids. CDR1 and CDR2 (germline): SGHTA, FQGTGA. The CDR3 here is CASSLWIGTDTQYF. DNA of the CDR3: TGTGCCAGCAGCTTATGGATTGGCACAGATACGCAGTATTTT.

Ten or more counts support this clonotype. The chain has TRBV14 and TRBJ2-1, with 12 bases lining up with TRBD2. The J segment lost 10 bases and the V segment lost 4 bases, leaving 8 bases of the junction unmatched. Germline CDR1 SGHDN, CDR2 FVKESK. CDR3 length: 15 amino acids. The CDR3 loop reads CASSPLAGGPAEQFF. In DNA, the CDR3 is TGTGCCAGCAGCCCCCTAGCGGGAGGGCCCGCCGAGCAGTTCTTC.

This clonotype has a handful of counts. This sequence joins TRBV7-9 and TRBJ2-7; TRBD2 might be the D (6 bases). This CDR3 is 14 amino acids long. Germline V gene lookup returns CDR1 SEHNR and CDR2 FQNEAQ (reference sequence). The V gene lost 5 bases and the J gene lost 2 bases, with 13 bases spanning the gap. The CDR3 bases are TGTGCCAGCAGCGCGAGGGAGGCCCCCTACGAGCAGTACGTC. This translates into CASSAREAPYEQYV.

This clonotype was recorded at least ten times. CDR3 residues: CASSYGRGHEQFF. DNA for the CDR3: TGTGCCAGCAGTTACGGCAGGGGACATGAGCAGTTCTTC. V usage is TRBV6-5 and J usage is TRBJ2-1, with D possibly TRBD1 on 6 matching bases. V lost 2 bases and J 8 bases, leaving 10 bases between the germline ends. The CDR3 contains 13 residues. CDR1 is MNHEY, CDR2 SVGAGI, per germline.

The gene calls are TRBV7-8 and TRBJ2-1, with TRBD2 matching over 7 bases. CDR1 is SGHVS and CDR2 is FQNEAQ in the germline V gene. The CDR3 covers 14 residues. V shed 1 base and J 6 bases; nucleotides not matched to a gene: 3. CDR3 in DNA: TGTGCCAGCAGCTTAGGGCGGGAGACCAATGAGCAGTTCTTC. Its translation: CASSLGRETNEQFF.

This clonotype appeared a few times. This chain uses TRBV5-6 with TRBJ2-7, with 11 bases aligning to TRBD2. The CDR3 consists of 15 residues. J gave up 3 bases and V 4 bases, and 6 bases lay outside the gene matches. CDR1 and CDR2 from the germline V gene are SGHDT and YYEEEE. CDR3 in amino acids: CASSLGLAGNYEQYV. CDR3 sequence (DNA): TGTGCCAGCAGCCTAGGACTAGCGGGTAACTACGAGCAGTACGTC.

V is TRBV4-1 and J is TRBJ2-1; 11 nucleotides match TRBD1. The germline V gene has CDR1 MGHRA and CDR2 YSYEKL. Trimming took 4 bases from V and 9 from J; bases not matched to a gene: 8. The CDR3 covers 15 residues. The CDR3 DNA is TGCGCCAGCAGCCCCGGACAGGGGGCGCTGGGTGAGCAGTTCTTC. This translates into CASSPGQGALGEQFF.

This clonotype showed up just a few times. The genes are TRBV2 and TRBJ2-4; D gene uncertain. The germline CDR1 and CDR2 sequences are SNHLY and FYNNEI. CDR3 length equals 15 residues. The V gene lost 3 bases and the J gene lost 0 bases, with 9 bases spanning the gap. The CDR3 protein is CASSDGGRAKNIQYF. The CDR3 coding sequence is TGTGCCAGCAGTGATGGCGGCAGAGCCAAAAACATTCAGTACTTC.

This chain links TRBV7-9 with TRBJ2-7; 7 bases map to TRBD1. The CDR3 is 17 residues long. With V trimmed by 5 bases and J by 7 bases, 20 bases remained unmatched. CDR1 is SEHNR, CDR2 FQNEAQ, per germline (reference sequence). The CDR3 protein is CASSPAFDRERWEEQYF. CDR3 nucleotides: TGTGCCAGCAGCCCAGCGTTCGACAGGGAACGTTGGGAGGAGCAGTACTTC.

The V call is TRBV5-5, the J call TRBJ2-1; 10 bases line up with TRBD2. From germline, CDR1 is SGHKS and CDR2 YYEKEE (reference sequence). CDR3 size: 16 residues. The V gene end was trimmed by 0 bases and the J gene end by 4 bases; junction bases not matched to a gene: 4. CDR3 sequence: CASSLASSGGYNEQFF. In DNA form, the CDR3 reads TGTGCCAGCAGCTTGGCTAGTAGCGGGGGGTACAATGAGCAGTTCTTC.

This clonotype was observed at least ten times. The chain uses TRBV29-1 and TRBJ2-1; 10 bases agree with TRBD2. The trim removed 7 bases at V and 2 bases at J, leaving 5 bases unmatched. The germline CDR1 and CDR2 sequences are SQVTM and ANQGSEA. This CDR3 region has 14 residues. The CDR3 reads CSGTLAGAYNEQFF. CDR3 coding DNA: TGCAGCGGTACCCTAGCGGGAGCCTACAATGAGCAGTTCTTC.